Listed below are T cell receptor beta chains from one sample, sequenced in a study of cytomegalovirus exposure and HLA in healthy donors. Assay used: immunoSEQ multiplex PCR; TCRdb lists only in-frame clones, some missing. The sample yields over 200,000 clones, 90% seen once. Sequencing input: PBMCs. The receptors derive from a woman under 40 in good health and CMV-seronegative. Both conserved end residues are part of each CDR3. D genes are given only for firm matches. Not all rows give a size; the values are once, few, many and, for expanded clones, a class.

clone_size	v_call	j_call	d_call	cdr3_aa	cdr3_nt
-	TRBV2	TRBJ1-3	-	CASKGDAVSGNTIYF	TGTGCCAGCAAAGGGGATGCAGTCTCTGGAAACACCATATATTTT
-	TRBV4-3	TRBJ2-7	-	CASSQEFSQRVYEQYF	TGCGCCAGCAGCCAAGAATTTAGCCAGCGGGTCTACGAGCAGTACTTC
-	TRBV5-1	TRBJ2-5	TRBD1	CASSKQTGHETQYF	TGCGCCAGCAGCAAACAGACAGGGCATGAGACCCAGTACTTC
few	TRBV11-1	TRBJ2-7	TRBD1	CASTPSVTGDYEQYF	TGTGCCAGCACGCCCTCCGTGACAGGGGACTACGAGCAGTACTTC
-	TRBV7-2	TRBJ2-5	-	CASSPTGAQETQYF	TGTGCCAGCAGCCCAACGGGGGCCCAGGAGACCCAGTACTTC
few	TRBV28	TRBJ2-7	TRBD1	CASIPLGTVYEQYF	TGTGCCAGCATACCCCTCGGGACAGTCTACGAGCAGTACTTC
-	TRBV10-3	TRBJ2-1	-	CAISESGGQYNEQFF	TGTGCCATCAGTGAAAGTGGGGGGCAGTACAATGAGCAGTTCTTC
-	TRBV6-5	TRBJ1-5	TRBD1	CASRGTGGNQPQHF	TGTGCCAGCAGAGGGACAGGGGGCAATCAGCCCCAGCATTTT
-	TRBV9	TRBJ2-7	-	CASSVGGSNVDEQYF	TGTGCCAGCAGCGTGGGGGGTAGTAATGTGGACGAGCAGTACTTC
once	TRBV19	TRBJ2-1	TRBD2	CASSRTTSGTLYNEQFF	TGTGCCAGTAGCCGGACGACTAGCGGAACACTATACAATGAGCAGTTCTTC
once	TRBV11-2	TRBJ2-1	-	CASSPEGEQFF	TGTGCCAGCAGTCCTGAAGGTGAGCAGTTCTTC
-	TRBV11-2	TRBJ2-7	-	CASSMGLAYEQYF	TGTGCCAGCAGCATGGGACTGGCCTACGAGCAGTACTTC
-	TRBV4-2	TRBJ2-2	TRBD2	CASSQETSGGTTASGELFF	TGTGCCAGCAGCCAAGAGACTAGCGGGGGAACCACAGCTTCCGGGGAGCTGTTTTTT
-	TRBV5-1	TRBJ2-1	-	CASSLVVAGLSYNEQFF	TGCGCCAGCAGCTTGGTGGTCGCGGGCCTATCCTACAATGAGCAGTTCTTC
-	TRBV14	TRBJ2-1	-	CASSQEQGPYGNEQFF	TGTGCCAGCAGCCAAGAGCAGGGGCCGTACGGCAATGAGCAGTTCTTC
-	TRBV28	TRBJ2-6	TRBD2	CASSSSGRAGANVLTF	TGTGCCAGCAGCTCCAGCGGGAGGGCTGGGGCCAACGTCCTGACTTTC
-	TRBV6-4	TRBJ2-2	TRBD1	CASSAGTATNTGELFF	TGTGCCAGCAGTGCTGGGACAGCCACGAACACCGGGGAGCTGTTTTTT
once	TRBV29-1	TRBJ2-2	TRBD1	CSVRKRQGRNTGELFF	TGCAGCGTTCGAAAAAGACAGGGGCGGAACACCGGGGAGCTGTTTTTT
-	TRBV2	TRBJ1-5	-	CASSVWGNQPQHF	TGTGCCAGCAGTGTCTGGGGCAATCAGCCCCAGCATTTT
-	TRBV9	TRBJ2-2	-	CASSHGTHYTGELFF	TGTGCCAGCAGCCACGGGACACACTACACCGGGGAGCTGTTTTTT
-	TRBV5-6	TRBJ2-4	-	CASSLRYRAANIQYF	TGTGCCAGCAGCTTACGTTACAGGGCCGCAAACATTCAGTACTTC
-	TRBV6-6	TRBJ2-7	TRBD1	CASRRGDGTGPYEQYF	TGTGCCAGCAGAAGGGGGGATGGGACAGGGCCTTACGAGCAGTACTTC
-	TRBV4-1	TRBJ1-2	TRBD1	CASSPIRQNPGQERGGYTF	TGCGCCAGCAGCCCCATACGGCAGAACCCGGGACAGGAGAGGGGTGGCTACACCTTC
-	TRBV7-7	TRBJ2-2	-	CASSEAVYTGELFF	TGTGCCAGCAGCGAAGCCGTCTACACCGGGGAGCTGTTTTTT
-	TRBV28	TRBJ2-7	-	CASSLSTGRYEQYF	TGTGCCAGCAGTCTTTCGACCGGACGCTACGAGCAGTACTTC
-	TRBV5-4	TRBJ2-3	-	CASSLNRADTQYF	TGTGCCAGCAGCTTGAACAGAGCAGATACGCAGTATTTT
-	TRBV4-3	TRBJ2-7	-	CASSQDSGTGTYEQYF	TGCGCCAGCAGCCAAGATAGCGGGACAGGGACCTACGAGCAGTACTTC
-	TRBV29-1	TRBJ2-1	TRBD2	CSVDAGASYNEQFF	TGCAGCGTTGATGCGGGAGCATCCTACAATGAGCAGTTCTTC
few	TRBV5-1	TRBJ2-7	TRBD1	CASSSAGGIGEQYF	TGCGCCAGCAGCTCGGCAGGGGGCATTGGCGAGCAGTACTTC
once	TRBV9	TRBJ2-3	TRBD2	CASSSGLAGPYSTDTQYF	TGTGCCAGCTCTTCCGGACTAGCGGGGCCCTATAGCACAGATACGCAGTATTTT
-	TRBV27	TRBJ2-2	-	CASSPDSRSTGELFF	TGTGCCAGCAGCCCGGACAGCCGAAGCACCGGGGAGCTGTTTTTT
-	TRBV5-6	TRBJ2-7	TRBD1	CASSLGTGESYEQYF	TGTGCCAGCAGCTTGGGGACAGGGGAAAGCTACGAGCAGTACTTC
-	TRBV4-3	TRBJ2-7	-	CASSQDVLREQYF	TGCGCCAGCAGCCAAGATGTACTCCGCGAGCAGTACTTC
-	TRBV7-8	TRBJ2-1	-	CASSQKGVNEQFF	TGTGCCAGCAGCCAAAAGGGGGTTAATGAGCAGTTCTTC
-	TRBV9	TRBJ2-5	-	CASSSAGGQETQYF	TGTGCCAGCAGCTCCGCGGGCGGCCAAGAGACCCAGTACTTC
-	TRBV28	TRBJ2-7	TRBD1	CASSPLGQGATYEQYF	TGTGCCAGCAGTCCCTTGGGCCAGGGGGCCACCTACGAGCAGTACTTC
-	TRBV7-2	TRBJ2-3	-	CASSFTDTQYF	TGTGCCAGCAGCTTCACAGATACGCAGTATTTT
-	TRBV6-5	TRBJ2-1	-	CASRGDSYNEQFF	TGTGCCAGCAGGGGAGACAGCTACAATGAGCAGTTCTTC
-	TRBV7-2	TRBJ1-5	-	CASSSFHSNQPQHF	TGTGCCAGCAGCTCGTTTCATAGCAATCAGCCCCAGCATTTT
-	TRBV4-3	TRBJ2-1	-	CASSQNQASADNEQFF	TGCGCCAGCAGCCAAAATCAGGCTAGCGCGGACAATGAGCAGTTCTTC
-	TRBV4-3	TRBJ2-3	-	CASSQDQASTDTQYF	TGCGCCAGCAGCCAAGATCAGGCGAGCACAGATACGCAGTATTTT
-	TRBV6-5	TRBJ2-3	-	CASSYHGADTQYF	TGTGCCAGCAGTTACCATGGCGCAGATACGCAGTATTTT
-	TRBV2	TRBJ1-5	TRBD1	CASREGTGGYQPQHF	TGTGCCAGCAGGGAGGGGACAGGGGGATACCAGCCCCAGCATTTT
-	TRBV6-6	TRBJ2-5	TRBD1	CASSYPQTGQETQYF	TGTGCCAGCAGTTACCCACAGACAGGGCAAGAGACCCAGTACTTC
-	TRBV6-1	TRBJ1-4	-	CASKVQGGEKLFF	TGTGCCAGCAAAGTACAGGGAGGTGAAAAACTGTTTTTT
-	TRBV5-1	TRBJ1-2	-	CASSSTGTDYGYTF	TGCGCCAGCAGCTCAACGGGAACGGACTATGGCTACACCTTC
-	TRBV29-1	TRBJ1-4	-	CSVEVGINEKLFF	TGCAGCGTTGAAGTGGGTATCAATGAAAAACTGTTTTTT
-	TRBV7-3	TRBJ2-3	-	CASSLIGRADTQYF	TGTGCCAGCAGCTTAATCGGTAGAGCAGATACGCAGTATTTT
-	TRBV7-9	TRBJ1-5	-	CASSMTGRNQPQHF	TGTGCCAGCAGCATGACAGGACGCAATCAGCCCCAGCATTTT
-	TRBV6-5	TRBJ2-7	TRBD2	CASSYRTSGSYEQYF	TGTGCCAGCAGTTACAGGACTAGCGGGAGTTACGAGCAGTACTTC
-	TRBV7-2	TRBJ2-3	-	CASSLEEYTDTQYF	TGTGCCAGCAGCTTAGAGGAATACACAGATACGCAGTATTTT
-	TRBV5-6	TRBJ1-5	-	CASSFRWAEADQPQHF	TGTGCCAGCAGCTTTAGGTGGGCAGAAGCTGATCAGCCCCAGCATTTT
-	TRBV12-2	TRBJ2-1	-	CASRPTGDSSNEQFF	TGTGCAAGTCGTCCTACGGGAGACTCGTCGAACGAGCAGTTCTTC
-	TRBV28	TRBJ1-1	TRBD1	CASVWTGGNTEAFF	TGTGCCAGCGTTTGGACAGGGGGGAACACTGAAGCTTTCTTT
-	TRBV27	TRBJ1-5	-	CASSLVGKSNQPQHF	TGTGCCAGCAGTTTAGTAGGGAAGTCCAATCAGCCCCAGCATTTT
once	TRBV6-5	TRBJ1-2	TRBD1	CASSKGQGRGYTF	TGTGCCAGCAGCAAGGGACAGGGGAGAGGCTACACCTTC
-	TRBV28	TRBJ1-1	-	CASSLVNTEAFF	TGTGCCAGCAGTTTGGTGAACACTGAAGCTTTCTTT
-	TRBV5-5	TRBJ1-2	-	CASSLYTDGYTF	TGTGCCAGCAGCTTGTACACAGATGGCTACACCTTC